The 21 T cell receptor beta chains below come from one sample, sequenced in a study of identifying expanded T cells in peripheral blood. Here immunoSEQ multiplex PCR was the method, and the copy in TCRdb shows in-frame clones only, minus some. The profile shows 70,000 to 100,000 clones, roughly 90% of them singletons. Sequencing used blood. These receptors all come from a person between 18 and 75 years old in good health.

The DNA for the CDR3 is TGTGCCAGCACCAATCGACTAGCGAGGGCGAACACCGGGGAGCTGTTTTTT. This gives the protein CASTNRLARANTGELFF. The genes are TRBV2 and TRBJ2-2, with 8 bases identical to TRBD2. CDR1 and CDR2 (germline): SNHLY, FYNNEI. The CDR3 length is 17 residues. The V and J ends lost 7 bases and 0 bases, in that order; junction bases with no gene match: 10.

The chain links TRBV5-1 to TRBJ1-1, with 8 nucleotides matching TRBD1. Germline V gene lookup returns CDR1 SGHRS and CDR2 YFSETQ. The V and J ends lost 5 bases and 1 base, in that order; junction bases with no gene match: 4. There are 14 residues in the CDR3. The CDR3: CASRIQGENTEAFF. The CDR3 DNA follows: TGCGCCAGCAGGATACAGGGGGAGAACACTGAAGCTTTCTTT. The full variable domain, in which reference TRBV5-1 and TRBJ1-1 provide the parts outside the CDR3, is KAGVTQTPRYLIKTRGQQVTLSCSPISGHRSVSWYQQTPGQGLQFLFEYFSETQRNKGNFPGRFSGRQFSNSRSEMNVSTLELGDSALYLCASRIQGENTEAFFGQGTRLTVV.

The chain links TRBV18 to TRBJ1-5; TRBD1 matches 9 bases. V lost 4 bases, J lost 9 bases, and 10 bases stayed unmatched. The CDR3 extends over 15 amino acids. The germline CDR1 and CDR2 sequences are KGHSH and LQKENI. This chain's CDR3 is CASSRRTGAVRPQHF. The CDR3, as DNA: TGTGCCAGCTCACGACGGACAGGGGCGGTACGGCCCCAGCATTTT. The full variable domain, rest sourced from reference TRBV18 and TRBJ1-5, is NAGVMQNPRHLVRRRGQEARLRCSPMKGHSHVYWYRQLPEEGLKFMVYLQKENIIDESGMPKERFSAEFPKEGPSILRIQQVVRGDSAAYFCASSRRTGAVRPQHFGDGTRLSIL.

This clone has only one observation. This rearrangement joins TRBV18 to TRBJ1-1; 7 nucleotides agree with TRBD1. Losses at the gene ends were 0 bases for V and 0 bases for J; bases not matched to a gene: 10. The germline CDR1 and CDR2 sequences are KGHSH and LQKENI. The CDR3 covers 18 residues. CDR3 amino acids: CASSPPVRGYIMNTEAFF. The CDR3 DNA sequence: TGTGCCAGCTCACCACCGGTCAGGGGGTATATCATGAACACTGAAGCTTTCTTT.

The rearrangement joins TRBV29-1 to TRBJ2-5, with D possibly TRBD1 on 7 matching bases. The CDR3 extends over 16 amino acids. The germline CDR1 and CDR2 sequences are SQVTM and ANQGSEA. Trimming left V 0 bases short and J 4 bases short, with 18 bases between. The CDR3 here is CSVEDSRAGQPETQYF. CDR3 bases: TGCAGCGTTGAAGATTCCCGGGCGGGACAGCCAGAGACCCAGTACTTC.

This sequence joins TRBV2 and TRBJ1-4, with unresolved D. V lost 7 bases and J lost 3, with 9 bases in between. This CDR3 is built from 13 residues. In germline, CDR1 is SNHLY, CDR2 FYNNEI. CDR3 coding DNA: TGTGCCAGCAAAAGAAAAGCTAATGAAAAACTGTTTTTT. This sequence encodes CASKRKANEKLFF.

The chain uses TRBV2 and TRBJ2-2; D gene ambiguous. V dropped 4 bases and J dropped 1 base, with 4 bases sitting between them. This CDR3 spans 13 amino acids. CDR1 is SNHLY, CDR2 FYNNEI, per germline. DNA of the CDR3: TGTGCCAGCAGTGCCGAGAACACCGGGGAGCTGTTTTTT. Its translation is CASSAENTGELFF.

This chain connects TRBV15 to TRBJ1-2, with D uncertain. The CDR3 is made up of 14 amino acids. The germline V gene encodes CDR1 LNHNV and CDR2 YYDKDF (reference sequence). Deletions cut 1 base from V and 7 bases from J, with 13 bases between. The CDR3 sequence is CATSRVPNRPGYTF. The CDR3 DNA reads TGTGCCACCAGCAGAGTTCCGAACCGTCCTGGCTACACCTTC.

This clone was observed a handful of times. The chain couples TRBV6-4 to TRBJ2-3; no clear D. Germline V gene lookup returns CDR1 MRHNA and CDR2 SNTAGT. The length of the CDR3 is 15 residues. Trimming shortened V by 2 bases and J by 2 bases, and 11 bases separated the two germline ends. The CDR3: CASSDGDSNTDTQYF. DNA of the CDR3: TGTGCCAGCAGTGACGGGGATAGCAACACAGATACGCAGTATTTT.

In DNA form, the CDR3 reads TGTGCCACCAGCAGATCCAGCGGGAGCAATGTGAATGAGCAGTTCTTC. Its translation: CATSRSSGSNVNEQFF. V is TRBV15 and J is TRBJ2-1; the match to TRBD2 covers 8 bases. Germline assignment: CDR1 LNHNV and CDR2 YYDKDF (reference sequence). The CDR3 sequence is 16 residues long. V was clipped by 2 bases and J by 7 bases; unmatched bases: 10. Filled out from reference TRBV15 and TRBJ2-1, the complete variable domain reads DAMVIQNPRYQVTQFGKPVTLSCSQTLNHNVMYWYQQKSSQAPKLLFHYYDKDFNNEADTPDNFQSRRPNTSFCFLDIRSPGLGDTAMYLCATSRSSGSNVNEQFFGPGTRLTVL.

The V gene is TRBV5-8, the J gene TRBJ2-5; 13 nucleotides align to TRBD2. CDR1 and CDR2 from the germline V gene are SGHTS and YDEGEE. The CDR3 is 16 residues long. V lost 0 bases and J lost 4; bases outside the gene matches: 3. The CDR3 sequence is CASSLGTSGSVETQYF. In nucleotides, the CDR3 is TGTGCCAGCAGCTTGGGGACTAGCGGGAGCGTAGAGACCCAGTACTTC. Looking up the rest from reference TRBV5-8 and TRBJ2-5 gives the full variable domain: EAGVTQSPTHLIKTRGQQATLRCSPISGHTSVYWYQQALGLGLQFLLWYDEGEERNRGNFPPRFSGRQFPNYSSELNVNALELEDSALYLCASSLGTSGSVETQYFGPGTRLLVL.

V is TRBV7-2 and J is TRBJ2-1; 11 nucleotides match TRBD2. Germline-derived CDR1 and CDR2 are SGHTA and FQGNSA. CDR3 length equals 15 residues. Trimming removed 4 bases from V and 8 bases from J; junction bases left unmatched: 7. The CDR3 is CASSSLGLAADEQFF. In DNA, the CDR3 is TGTGCCAGCAGCTCCCTGGGACTAGCGGCCGATGAGCAGTTCTTC.

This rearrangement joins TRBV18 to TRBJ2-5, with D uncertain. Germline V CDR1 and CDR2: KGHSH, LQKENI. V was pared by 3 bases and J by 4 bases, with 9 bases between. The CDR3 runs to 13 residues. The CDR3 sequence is CASSPESVETQYF. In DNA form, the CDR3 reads TGTGCCAGCTCACCGGAGTCGGTAGAGACCCAGTACTTC.

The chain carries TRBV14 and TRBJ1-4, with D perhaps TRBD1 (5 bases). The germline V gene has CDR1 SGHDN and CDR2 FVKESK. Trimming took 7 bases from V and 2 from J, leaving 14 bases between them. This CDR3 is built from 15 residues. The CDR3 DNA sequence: TGTGCCAGCACCTCCGGGACTCTCACTAATGAAAAACTGTTTTTT. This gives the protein CASTSGTLTNEKLFF. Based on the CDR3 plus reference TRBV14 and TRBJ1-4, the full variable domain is EAGVTQFPSHSVIEKGQTVTLRCDPISGHDNLYWYRRVMGKEIKFLLHFVKESKQDESGMPNNRFLAERTGGTYSTLKVQPAELEDSGVYFCASTSGTLTNEKLFFGSGTQLSVL.

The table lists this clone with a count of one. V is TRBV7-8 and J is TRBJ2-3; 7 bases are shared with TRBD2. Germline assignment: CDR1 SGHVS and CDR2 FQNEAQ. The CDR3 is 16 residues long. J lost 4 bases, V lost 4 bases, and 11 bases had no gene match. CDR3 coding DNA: TGTGCCAGCAGCTCAAACTCCCCGGGGGGTCCAGATACGCAGTATTTT. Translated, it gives CASSSNSPGGPDTQYF. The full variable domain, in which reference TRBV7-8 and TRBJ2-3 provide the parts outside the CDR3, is GAGVSQSPRYKVAKRGQDVALRCDPISGHVSLFWYQQALGQGPEFLTYFQNEAQLDKSGLPSDRFFAERPEGSVSTLKIQRTQQEDSAVYLCASSSNSPGGPDTQYFGPGTRLTVL.

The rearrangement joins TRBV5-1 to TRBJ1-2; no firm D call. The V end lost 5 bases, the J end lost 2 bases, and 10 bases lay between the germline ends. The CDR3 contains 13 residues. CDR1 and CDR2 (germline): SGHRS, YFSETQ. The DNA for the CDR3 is TGCGCCAGCAGTCCAGCCGTCAACTATGGCTACACCTTC. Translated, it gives CASSPAVNYGYTF. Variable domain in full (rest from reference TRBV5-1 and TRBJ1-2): KAGVTQTPRYLIKTRGQQVTLSCSPISGHRSVSWYQQTPGQGLQFLFEYFSETQRNKGNFPGRFSGRQFSNSRSEMNVSTLELGDSALYLCASSPAVNYGYTFGSGTRLTVV.

CDR3 sequence: CAWKAGSYNSPLHF. The CDR3 nucleotides read TGTGCCTGGAAGGCGGGGTCCTATAATTCACCCCTCCACTTT. The V gene is TRBV30, the J gene TRBJ1-6; D gene uncertain. The V and J ends lost 4 bases and 1 base respectively, with 8 bases between them. The germline V gene has CDR1 GTSNPN and CDR2 SVGIG (reference sequence). The CDR3 consists of 14 residues.

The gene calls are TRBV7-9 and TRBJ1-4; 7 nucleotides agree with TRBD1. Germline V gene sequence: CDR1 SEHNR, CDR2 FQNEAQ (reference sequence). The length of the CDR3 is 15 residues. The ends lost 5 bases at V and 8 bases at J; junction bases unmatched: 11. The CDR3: CASSRLKGAEEKLFF. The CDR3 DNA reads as TGTGCCAGCAGCCGACTAAAGGGGGCGGAGGAAAAACTGTTTTTT.

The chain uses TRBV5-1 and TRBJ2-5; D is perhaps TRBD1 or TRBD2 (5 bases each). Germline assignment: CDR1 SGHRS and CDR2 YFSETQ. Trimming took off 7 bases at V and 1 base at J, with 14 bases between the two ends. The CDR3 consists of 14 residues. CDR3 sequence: CASRGMGVQETQYF. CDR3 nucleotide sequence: TGCGCCAGCCGGGGAATGGGGGTCCAAGAGACCCAGTACTTC.

DNA for the CDR3: TGTGCCAGTAGTAAGGGACAGGAGTATGATGAGCAGTTCTTC. It encodes CASSKGQEYDEQFF. V is TRBV19 and J is TRBJ2-1; 8 bases map to TRBD1. V lost 4 bases, J lost 8 bases, and 7 bases stayed unmatched. The CDR3 has 14 residues. Per germline, CDR1 LNHDA and CDR2 SQIVND (reference sequence).

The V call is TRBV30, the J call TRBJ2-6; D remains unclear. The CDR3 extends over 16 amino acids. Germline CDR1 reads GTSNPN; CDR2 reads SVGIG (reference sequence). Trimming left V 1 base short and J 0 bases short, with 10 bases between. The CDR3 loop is CAWSAHPLSGANVLTF. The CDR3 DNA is TGTGCCTGGAGTGCGCACCCCCTCTCTGGGGCCAACGTCCTGACTTTC.